The clone carrying this TCR beta chain was recorded a few times. The antigen is not known. The CDR3 sequence is 15 residues long. V lost 4 bases and J 3 bases, leaving 13 bases between the germline ends. The germline V gene encodes CDR1 SGHRS and CDR2 YFSETQ. The sample comes from a study of cytomegalovirus exposure and HLA in healthy donors. Study-level results: Roughly even sequencing depth across donors was the assumption behind the presence/absence analyses.

Vbeta (60) and Jbeta (13) primers were used in the PCR. Assay: immunoSEQ multiplex PCR; the TCRdb copy retains only in-frame clones and omits some. Here the sample spans about 120,000 clones, 75% to 90% being singletons. The V call is TRBV5-1, the J call TRBJ1-4, with D uncertain. The sequence was collected from a man aged 35 to 55 in good health and CMV-seronegative. The sequencing sample was made of PBMCs. CDR3 DNA sequence: TGCGCCAGCAGCCCAGAACCGGGTCCTAATGAAAAACTGTTTTTT. Residues: CASSPEPGPNEKLFF.